The 31 T cell receptor beta chains reported below all come from one sample, sequenced in a study of early T cells in non-severe SARS-CoV-2 infection. TCRdb independently ran MiXCR on the 5' RACE reads; one entry per CDR3 protein. The sample carries tens of thousands of distinct CDR3 sequences, roughly 4.5% recorded once. The source material was whole blood. These receptors were obtained from an adult who was a healthcare worker with PCR-confirmed SARS-CoV-2 infection or an uninfected control (not recorded which).

This clonotype showed up many times. The chain uses TRBV7-9 and TRBJ2-2; 11 bases fit TRBD2. The CDR3 totals 17 residues. Germline V gives CDR1 SEHNR, CDR2 FQNEAQ (reference sequence). The trim removed 5 bases at V and 4 bases at J, leaving 9 bases unmatched. The CDR3 reads CASSPEPGTSGTGELFF. The CDR3 bases are TGTGCCAGCAGCCCCGAACCCGGGACTAGCGGCACCGGGGAGCTGTTTTTT.

This clonotype showed up many times. V gene TRBV20-1 combines with J gene TRBJ1-1; 7 positions match TRBD1. The CDR3 contains 13 residues. CDR1 is DFQATT and CDR2 is SNEGSKA in the germline V gene (reference sequence). J gave up 3 bases and V 3 bases, and 4 bases lay outside the gene matches. CDR3 residues: CSARTGRDTEAFF. CDR3 nucleotide sequence: TGCAGTGCTAGGACAGGGCGGGACACTGAAGCTTTCTTT.

The rearrangement uses TRBV20-1 and TRBJ2-5; 8 bases match TRBD2. The germline V gene encodes CDR1 DFQATT and CDR2 SNEGSKA (reference sequence). The CDR3 covers 14 residues. The junction had 4 bases not matched to a gene; V was cut back by 2 bases and J by 2 bases. For the CDR3, the DNA is TGCAGTGCTAGAAGCGGGGGACCTCAAGAGACCCAGTACTTC. It specifies CSARSGGPQETQYF.

At least ten counts were recorded for this clonotype. The J gene is TRBJ2-1, the V gene TRBV14, with 11 bases lining up with TRBD2. Losses at the gene ends were 4 bases for V and 9 bases for J; bases not matched to a gene: 8. There are 15 residues in the CDR3. CDR1 SGHDN and CDR2 FVKESK come from the germline V gene. CDR3 amino acids: CASSLTSGGGGEQFF. Written as DNA, the CDR3 is TGTGCCAGCAGCCTTACTAGCGGGGGAGGTGGTGAGCAGTTCTTC.

In this sample, this clonotype turned up many times. The chain's CDR3 is CASSHGELWGDTQYF. The DNA of the CDR3 is TGTGCCAGCAGCCACGGAGAACTCTGGGGAGATACGCAGTATTTT. The chain couples TRBV6-1 to TRBJ2-3, with no clear D. V lost 6 bases and J lost 5, with 18 bases in between. Germline CDR1 is MNHNS and CDR2 is SASEGT. The CDR3 has 15 amino acids.

This clonotype was seen ten or more times. The gene calls are TRBV7-9 and TRBJ2-7; tentative D call: TRBD1 (5 bases). Trimming shortened V by 6 bases and J by 3 bases, and 12 bases separated the two germline ends. CDR1 and CDR2 (germline): SEHNR, FQNEAQ (reference sequence). The CDR3 is made up of 13 amino acids. The CDR3 spells CASRPQGSYEQYF. The CDR3 nucleotides read TGTGCCAGCAGACCCCAGGGAAGCTACGAGCAGTACTTC.

This clonotype was recorded many times. The chain recombines TRBV27 with TRBJ2-7; TRBD2 is a possible D gene (5 bases). Looked up from germline, CDR1 is MNHEY and CDR2 is SMNVEV (reference sequence). The V gene lost 0 bases and the J gene lost 8 bases, with 11 bases spanning the gap. The CDR3 has 13 amino acids. This CDR3 is CASSLSMAGKQYF. In DNA, the CDR3 is TGTGCCAGCAGTTTATCGATGGCCGGGAAGCAGTACTTC.

This clonotype has at least ten counts. This chain links TRBV3-1 with TRBJ1-1, with TRBD1 matching 8 bases. J was trimmed by 4 bases and V by 4 bases; bases with no gene match: 2. CDR3 length: 13 amino acids. CDR1 and CDR2 from the germline V gene are LGHDT and YNNKEL (reference sequence). CDR3 protein: CASSRTGGTEAFF. For the CDR3, the DNA is TGTGCCAGCAGCCGCACAGGGGGCACTGAAGCTTTCTTT.

This clonotype was counted many times. V usage is TRBV20-1 and J usage is TRBJ1-2; D remains unclear. Germline CDR1 DFQATT, CDR2 SNEGSKA (reference sequence). The CDR3 totals 10 residues. The V end was cut by 2 bases, the J end by 6 bases, with 4 bases between. CDR3 DNA: TGCAGTGCTAGACGGGATGGCTACACCTTC. Its translation is CSARRDGYTF.

The chain carries TRBV7-6 and TRBJ2-7; 8 positions match TRBD1. The germline V gene has CDR1 SGHVS and CDR2 FNYEAQ. The V gene end was trimmed by 2 bases and the J gene end by 9 bases; junction bases not matched to a gene: 15. The CDR3 totals 16 residues. CDR3 loop: CASSLRTTGVPQGQYF. Written as DNA, the CDR3 is TGTGCCAGCAGCTTACGGACGACAGGGGTTCCCCAGGGGCAGTACTTC. Full variable domain (remainder filled in from reference TRBV7-6 and TRBJ2-7): GAGVSQSPRYKVTKRGQDVALRCDPISGHVSLYWYRQALGQGPEFLTYFNYEAQQDKSGLPNDRFSAERPEGSISTLTIQRTEQRDSAMYRCASSLRTTGVPQGQYFGPGTRLTVT.

This clonotype came up many times. J is TRBJ1-1 and V is TRBV5-1, with D possibly being TRBD1 (6 bases). This CDR3 has 14 residues. Trimming took off 4 bases at V and 0 bases at J, with 10 bases between the two ends. Germline loops: CDR1 SGHRS, CDR2 YFSETQ. DNA for the CDR3: TGCGCCAGCAGCCTACAGGGTATGAACACTGAAGCTTTCTTT. Translation: CASSLQGMNTEAFF.

The table lists this clonotype with many counts. The chain employs TRBV25-1 and TRBJ2-3; the D call may be TRBD1 or TRBD2 (5 bases each). This CDR3 is built from 15 residues. Germline lookup yields CDR1 MGHDK and CDR2 SYGVNS. The V and J ends lost 7 bases and 0 bases respectively, with 14 bases between them. In nucleotides, the CDR3 is TGTGCCAGCACACCCGGGACGGGGAGCACAGATACGCAGTATTTT. This gives the protein CASTPGTGSTDTQYF.

This clonotype was counted many times. The CDR3 nucleotides read TGTGCCAGCAGTCCTACCTCCGGGACAGGGGACTACGAGCAGTACTTC. It specifies CASSPTSGTGDYEQYF. This sequence joins TRBV28 and TRBJ2-7; 10 bases map to TRBD1. Germline CDR1 MDHEN, CDR2 SYDVKM. The CDR3 totals 16 residues. V was clipped by 5 bases and J by 3 bases; unmatched bases: 10.

This clonotype was found many times. The rearrangement joins TRBV7-2 to TRBJ1-2; no definite D call. From germline, CDR1 is SGHTA and CDR2 FQGNSA. The V end lost 5 bases, the J end lost 4 bases, and 5 bases lay between the germline ends. This CDR3 spans 11 amino acids. This chain's CDR3 is CASSPAYGYTF. The CDR3, as DNA: TGTGCCAGCAGCCCGGCCTATGGCTACACCTTC.

This clonotype was picked up many times. The chain recombines TRBV19 with TRBJ2-2; TRBD1 aligns across 8 bases. This CDR3 contains 16 residues. CDR1 and CDR2 (germline): LNHDA, SQIVND (reference sequence). After removal of 5 bases from V and 5 bases from J, the junction contained 10 bases not matched to a gene. CDR3 sequence (DNA): TGTGCCAGTAGTGTCCGGACAGGGCGGAGGACCGGGGAGCTGTTTTTT. It translates to CASSVRTGRRTGELFF.

This clonotype is medium-sized. At one end the junction does not follow the germline gene, possibly because of a read error. The chain couples TRBV13 to TRBJ1-1; D remains ambiguous. CDR1 is PRHDT, CDR2 FYEKMQ, per germline (reference sequence). This CDR3 is 11 amino acids long. The CDR3 nucleotides are TGTGCCAGCAGCTCCGACACGGAAGCTTTCTTT. This gives the protein CASSSDTEAFF. The full variable domain, completed using reference TRBV13 and TRBJ1-1, is AAGVIQSPRHLIKEKRETATLKCYPIPRHDTVYWYQQGPGQDPQFLISFYEKMQSDKGSIPDRFSAQQFSDYHSELNMSSLELGDSALYFCASSSDTEAFFGQGTRLTVV.

This clonotype was seen ten or more times. This chain links TRBV7-2 with TRBJ1-4; unclear D gene. Deletions cut 1 base from V and 14 bases from J, with 8 bases between. Looked up from germline, CDR1 is SGHTA and CDR2 is FQGNSA. This CDR3 is 11 amino acids long. The CDR3 nucleotides are TGTGCCAGCAGCTTAGGAGGAGATCTGTTTTTT. This encodes CASSLGGDLFF.

There are many counts of this clonotype. This chain joins TRBV7-2 and TRBJ1-5; 7 bases line up with TRBD1. The CDR3 is made up of 15 amino acids. Germline CDR1 is SGHTA and CDR2 is FQGNSA. Trimming cost V 4 bases and J 6 bases; bases outside gene matches: 9. The CDR3 DNA reads TGTGCCAGCAGCTGGAAACAGGGGACTGGTCAGCCCCAGCATTTT. It translates to CASSWKQGTGQPQHF.

Notes on this clonotype: This clone may be a read error of a much larger clone one base away. The chain couples TRBV15 to TRBJ2-1, with D possibly TRBD2 on 6 matching bases. CDR1 is LNHNV and CDR2 is YYDKDF in the germline V gene (reference sequence). CDR3 length equals 15 residues. The CDR3 sequence is CATSRDRGAYNEQSF. CDR3 nucleotides: TGTGCCACCAGCAGAGATCGCGGGGCCTACAATGAGCAGTCCTTC.

This clonotype was found many times. J is TRBJ2-7 and V is TRBV7-6; a weak D match, TRBD1 (6 bases). The CDR3 spans 15 residues. Deletions cut 4 bases from V and 3 bases from J, with 16 bases between. From germline, CDR1 is SGHVS and CDR2 FNYEAQ. For the CDR3, the DNA is TGTGCCAGCAGCTCAGACCGGGACATAGTCTACGAGCAGTACTTC. Translating it yields CASSSDRDIVYEQYF.

This clonotype has more than one count but fewer than ten. The chain combines TRBV28 with TRBJ1-2; 10 nucleotides agree with TRBD1. J lost 8 bases, V lost 2 bases, and 8 bases had no gene match. This CDR3 spans 15 amino acids. Germline loops: CDR1 MDHEN, CDR2 SYDVKM. In DNA, the CDR3 is TGTGCCAGCAGTTTAAGGGACAGGGGCAGGGGAGGCTACACCTTC. It codes for CASSLRDRGRGGYTF.

The genes are TRBV28 and TRBJ1-6; 7 bases are a match to TRBD1. V lost 7 bases, J lost 14 bases, and 11 bases stayed unmatched. Per the germline V gene, CDR1 is MDHEN and CDR2 is SYDVKM. The CDR3 consists of 13 residues. The CDR3 DNA reads TGTGCCAGCACCTCAACAGGGGTGAGGGCCCTCCACTTT. Encoded protein: CASTSTGVRALHF.

This clonotype was recorded many times. The gene calls are TRBV11-2 and TRBJ2-2, with TRBD2 matching 8 bases. The CDR3 contains 15 residues. Germline V CDR1 and CDR2: SGHAT, FQNNGV. V gave up 5 bases and J gave up 5 bases; unmatched junction bases: 7. As DNA, the CDR3 is TGTGCCAGCAGCCCTATAGCGGGGAGAACCGGGGAGCTGTTTTTT. Its protein is CASSPIAGRTGELFF.

This clonotype was detected many times. This chain connects TRBV5-6 to TRBJ2-3, with 14 bases lining up with TRBD2. Trimming at V came to 3 bases and at J to 0 bases, leaving 12 bases not matched to a gene. This CDR3 comprises 20 residues. The germline V gene has CDR1 SGHDT and CDR2 YYEEEE. The CDR3 nucleotides read TGTGCCAGCAGCTCCGCCGGGACTAGCGGGGGTTTACCTAGCACAGATACGCAGTATTTT. Its protein product is CASSSAGTSGGLPSTDTQYF.

This clonotype was picked up a small number of times. The rearrangement uses TRBV7-2 and TRBJ2-5; 15 nucleotides agree with TRBD2. The germline CDR1 and CDR2 sequences are SGHTA and FQGNSA. Losses at the gene ends were 1 base for V and 5 bases for J; bases not matched to a gene: 8. The CDR3 runs to 18 residues. DNA for the CDR3: TGTGCCAGCAGCTTAGGGACTAGCGGGGGGGCCCGTACCGAGACCCAGTACTTC. Its translation is CASSLGTSGGARTETQYF.

This clonotype is classed as medium-sized (0.01 to 0.1%). V is TRBV5-1 and J is TRBJ2-3, with TRBD2 as a possible D gene (6 bases). From germline, CDR1 is SGHRS and CDR2 YFSETQ. The CDR3 has 14 residues. Trimming removed 9 bases at V and 3 bases at J, with 17 bases between. The DNA of the CDR3 is TGCGCCACTCGTGGGACTTACAATACAGATACGCAGTATTTT. Its protein is CATRGTYNTDTQYF.

The chain is built from TRBV29-1 and TRBJ1-2; 7 bases map to TRBD1. J was trimmed by 2 bases and V by 4 bases; bases with no gene match: 7. From germline, CDR1 is SQVTM and CDR2 ANQGSEA. The CDR3 runs 14 residues. CDR3 residues: CSVGPRQGNYGYTF. DNA of the CDR3: TGCAGCGTTGGCCCCCGACAGGGCAACTATGGCTACACCTTC.

Within the sample, this clonotype is medium-sized. This chain links TRBV20-1 with TRBJ2-1; 8 nucleotides align to TRBD2. CDR1 is DFQATT and CDR2 is SNEGSKA in the germline V gene (reference sequence). CDR3 length: 14 residues. V shed 4 bases and J 5 bases; nucleotides not matched to a gene: 7. The chain's CDR3 is CSAKVAGRHNEQFF. CDR3 bases: TGCAGTGCTAAAGTAGCGGGGCGCCACAATGAGCAGTTCTTC.

This clonotype came up many times. The chain links TRBV3-1 to TRBJ1-4; TRBD1 aligns across 10 bases. V shed 2 bases and J 7 bases; nucleotides not matched to a gene: 4. Looked up from germline, CDR1 is LGHDT and CDR2 is YNNKEL (reference sequence). The CDR3 runs to 15 residues. The CDR3 loop is CASSQSGTGVEKLFF. The CDR3 nucleotides are TGTGCCAGCAGCCAATCCGGGACAGGGGTTGAAAAACTGTTTTTT.

This sequence joins TRBV15 and TRBJ2-4; 11 nucleotides line up with TRBD2. V shed 1 base, J shed 5 bases, and the junction held 7 bases outside the gene matches. There are 17 residues in the CDR3. Germline lookup yields CDR1 LNHNV and CDR2 YYDKDF (reference sequence). The CDR3 DNA is TGTGCCACCAGCAGAGTACCTAGCGGGGGGTTCCAAAACATTCAGTACTTC. Its protein is CATSRVPSGGFQNIQYF.

The chain combines TRBV6-5 with TRBJ2-1, with D tentatively TRBD2 (7 bases). CDR1 is MNHEY and CDR2 is SVGAGI in the germline V gene. The CDR3 is 11 residues long. Trimming removed 6 bases from V and 9 bases from J, with 9 bases in between. The CDR3 nucleotides are TGTGCCAGCAGAAGGGGGGGTGAGCAGTTCTTC. Its translation: CASRRGGEQFF.